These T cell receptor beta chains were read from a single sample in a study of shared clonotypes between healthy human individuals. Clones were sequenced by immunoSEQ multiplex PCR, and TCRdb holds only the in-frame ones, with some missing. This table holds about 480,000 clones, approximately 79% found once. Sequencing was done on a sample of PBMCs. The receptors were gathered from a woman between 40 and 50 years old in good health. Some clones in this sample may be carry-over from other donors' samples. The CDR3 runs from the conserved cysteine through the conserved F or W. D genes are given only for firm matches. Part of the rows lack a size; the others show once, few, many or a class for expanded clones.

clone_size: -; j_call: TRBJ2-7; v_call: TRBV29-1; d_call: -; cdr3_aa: CSVRPGSGYEQYF; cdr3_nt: TGCAGCGTTCGCCCAGGGAGCGGGTACGAGCAGTACTTC
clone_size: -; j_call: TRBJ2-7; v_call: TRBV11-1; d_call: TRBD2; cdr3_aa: CASSPRSRGGSYEQYF; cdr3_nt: TGTGCCAGCAGCCCGAGGAGCCGGGGGGGGTCCTACGAGCAGTACTTC
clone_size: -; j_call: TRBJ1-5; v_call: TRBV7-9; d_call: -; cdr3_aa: CASSLEISGEPQHF; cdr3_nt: TGTGCCAGCAGCTTAGAGATATCGGGTGAGCCCCAGCATTTT
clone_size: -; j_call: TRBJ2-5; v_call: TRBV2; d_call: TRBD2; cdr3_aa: CASIFSVAGVGTQYF; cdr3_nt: TGTGCCAGCATCTTTTCGGTAGCGGGAGTTGGGACCCAGTACTTC
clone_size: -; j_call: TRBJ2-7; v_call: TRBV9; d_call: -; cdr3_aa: CASSVTGWSEQYF; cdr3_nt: TGTGCCAGCAGCGTAACAGGGTGGTCCGAGCAGTACTTC
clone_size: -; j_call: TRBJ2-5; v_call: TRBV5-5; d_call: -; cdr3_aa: CASSVQGIWETQYF; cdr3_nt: TGTGCCAGCAGCGTGCAGGGGATTTGGGAGACCCAGTACTTC
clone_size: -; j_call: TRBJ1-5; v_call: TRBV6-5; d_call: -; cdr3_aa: CASRPAGKSNQPQHF; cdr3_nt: TGTGCCAGCAGACCAGCCGGCAAAAGTAATCAGCCCCAGCATTTT
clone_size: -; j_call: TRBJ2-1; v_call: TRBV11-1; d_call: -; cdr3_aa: CASSRRNEQFF; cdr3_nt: TGTGCCAGCAGCCGACGCAATGAGCAGTTCTTC
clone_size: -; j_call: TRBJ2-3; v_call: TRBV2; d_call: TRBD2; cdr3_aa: CASSEIAGITDTQYF; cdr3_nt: TGTGCCAGCAGTGAGATAGCGGGGATCACAGATACGCAGTATTTT
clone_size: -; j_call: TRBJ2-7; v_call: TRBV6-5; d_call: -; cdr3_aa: CASSYSSGFEQYF; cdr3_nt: TGTGCCAGCAGTTACTCGTCGGGGTTCGAGCAGTACTTC
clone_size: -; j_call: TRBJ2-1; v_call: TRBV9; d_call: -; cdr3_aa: CASSVEGGSPNEQFF; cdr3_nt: TGTGCCAGCAGCGTCGAGGGTGGAAGCCCTAATGAGCAGTTCTTC
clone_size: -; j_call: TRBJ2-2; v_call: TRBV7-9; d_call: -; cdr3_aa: CASSLALVVAGELFF; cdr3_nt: TGTGCCAGCAGCTTAGCGCTGGTTGTAGCCGGGGAGCTGTTTTTT
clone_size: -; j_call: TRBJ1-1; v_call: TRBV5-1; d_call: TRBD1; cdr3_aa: CASSLSATGDEAFF; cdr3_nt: TGCGCCAGCAGCTTGTCCGCCACAGGGGATGAAGCTTTCTTT
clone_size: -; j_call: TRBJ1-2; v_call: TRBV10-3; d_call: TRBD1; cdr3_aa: CAISELGQGAGGYTF; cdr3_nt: TGTGCCATCAGTGAGTTGGGACAGGGGGCCGGTGGCTACACCTTC
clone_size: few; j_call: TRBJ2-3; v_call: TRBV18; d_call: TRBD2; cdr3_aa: CASSLLAGGPSTDTQYF; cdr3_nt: TGTGCCAGCTCACTTCTAGCGGGAGGGCCTAGCACAGATACGCAGTATTTT
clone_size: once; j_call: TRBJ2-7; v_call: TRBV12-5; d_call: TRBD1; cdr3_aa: CASAIGDRGYEQYF; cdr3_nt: TGTGCTAGTGCCATTGGGGACAGGGGCTACGAGCAGTACTTC
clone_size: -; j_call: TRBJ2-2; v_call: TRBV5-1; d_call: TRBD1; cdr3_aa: CASSTGQGTGELFF; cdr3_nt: TGCGCCAGCAGCACAGGACAGGGAACCGGGGAGCTGTTTTTT
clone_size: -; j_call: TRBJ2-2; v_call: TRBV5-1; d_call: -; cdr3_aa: CASSLATSANTGELFF; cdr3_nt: TGCGCCAGCAGCTTGGCTACCTCAGCGAACACCGGGGAGCTGTTTTTT
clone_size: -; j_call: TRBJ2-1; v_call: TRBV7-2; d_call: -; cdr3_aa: CASSPIGDEQFF; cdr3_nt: TGTGCCAGCAGCCCGATTGGAGATGAGCAGTTCTTC
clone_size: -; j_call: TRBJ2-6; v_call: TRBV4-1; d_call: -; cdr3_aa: CASSPQGHSGANVLTF; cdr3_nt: TGCGCCAGCAGCCCTCAGGGGCACTCTGGGGCCAACGTCCTGACTTTC
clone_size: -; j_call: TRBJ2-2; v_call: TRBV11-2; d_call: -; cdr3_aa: CASRSLRGRELFF; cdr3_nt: TGTGCCAGCAGATCATTGCGAGGGCGGGAGCTGTTTTTT
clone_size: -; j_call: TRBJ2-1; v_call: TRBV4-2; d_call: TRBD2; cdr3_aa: CASSQDGLAGGFMDEQFF; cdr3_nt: TGTGCCAGCAGCCAAGACGGTCTAGCGGGGGGATTTATGGATGAGCAGTTCTTC
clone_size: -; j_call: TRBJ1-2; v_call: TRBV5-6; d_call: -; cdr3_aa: CASSLVSRADNGYTF; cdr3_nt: TGTGCCAGCAGCTTGGTTTCCAGGGCGGATAACGGCTACACCTTC
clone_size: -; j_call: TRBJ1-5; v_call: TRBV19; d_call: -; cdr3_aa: CASSPRPGEDNQPQHF; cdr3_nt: TGTGCCAGTAGTCCCCGCCCAGGGGAGGACAATCAGCCCCAGCATTTT
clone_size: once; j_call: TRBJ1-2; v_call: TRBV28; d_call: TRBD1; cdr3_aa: CASSQGQGRGYGYTF; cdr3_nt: TGTGCCAGCAGTCAGGGACAGGGTCGAGGCTATGGCTACACCTTC
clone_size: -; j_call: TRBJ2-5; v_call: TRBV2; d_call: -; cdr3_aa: CASSDVRERSQTQYF; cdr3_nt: TGTGCCAGCAGTGATGTCCGGGAAAGGTCGCAGACCCAGTACTTC
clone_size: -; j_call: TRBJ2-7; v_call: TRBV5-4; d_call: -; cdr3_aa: CASSLMDRSPGEAYEQYF; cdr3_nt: TGTGCCAGCAGCTTGATGGACAGGTCACCGGGGGAAGCCTACGAGCAGTACTTC
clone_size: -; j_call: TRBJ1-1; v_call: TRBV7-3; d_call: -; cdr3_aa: CASSPDRAEAFF; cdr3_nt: TGTGCCAGCAGCCCCGACCGGGCTGAAGCTTTCTTT
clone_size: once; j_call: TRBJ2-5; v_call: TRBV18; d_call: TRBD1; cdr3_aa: CASSPQGAVETQYF; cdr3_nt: TGTGCCAGCTCACCACAGGGGGCGGTGGAGACCCAGTACTTC
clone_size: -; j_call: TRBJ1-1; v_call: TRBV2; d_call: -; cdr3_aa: CASGAVANTEAFF; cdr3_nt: TGTGCCAGCGGTGCAGTAGCCAACACTGAAGCTTTCTTT
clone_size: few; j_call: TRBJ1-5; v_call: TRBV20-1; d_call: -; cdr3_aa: CSPPSQHF; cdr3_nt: TGCAGTCCACCATCCCAGCATTTT
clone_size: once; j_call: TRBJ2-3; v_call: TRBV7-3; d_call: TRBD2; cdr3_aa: CASSLRRLAVNPGSTDTQYF; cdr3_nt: TGTGCCAGCAGCTTGAGGAGACTAGCGGTCAATCCGGGGAGCACAGATACGCAGTATTTT
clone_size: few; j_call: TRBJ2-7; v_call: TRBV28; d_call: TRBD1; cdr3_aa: CASLGTGYTYEQYF; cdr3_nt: TGTGCCAGCCTTGGGACAGGCTATACCTACGAGCAGTACTTC
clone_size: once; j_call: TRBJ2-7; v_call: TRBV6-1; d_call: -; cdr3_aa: CASSLTGTGAYEQYF; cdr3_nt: TGTGCCAGCAGCCTTACCGGGACCGGGGCCTACGAGCAGTACTTC
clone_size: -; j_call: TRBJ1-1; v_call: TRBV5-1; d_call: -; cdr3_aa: CASSLAGRSNTEAFF; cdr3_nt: TGCGCCAGCAGCTTGGCTGGCAGGTCGAACACTGAAGCTTTCTTT
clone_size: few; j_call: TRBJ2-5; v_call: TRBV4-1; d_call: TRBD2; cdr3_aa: CASSQSGRGGETQYF; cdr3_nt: TGCGCCAGCAGCCAAAGCGGGAGGGGAGGGGAGACCCAGTACTTC
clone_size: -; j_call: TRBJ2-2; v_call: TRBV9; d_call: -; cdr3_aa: CASSVPDRSPNTGELFF; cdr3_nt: TGTGCCAGCAGCGTACCCGACAGGAGTCCGAACACCGGGGAGCTGTTTTTT
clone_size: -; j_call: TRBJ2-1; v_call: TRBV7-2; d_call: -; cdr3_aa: CASSLVGGGGPDRRQFF; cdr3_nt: TGTGCCAGCAGCTTAGTAGGGGGGGGAGGCCCCGATCGGCGACAGTTCTTC
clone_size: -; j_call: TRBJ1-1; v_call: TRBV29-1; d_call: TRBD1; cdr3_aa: CSVQRRGMGEAFF; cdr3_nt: TGCAGCGTTCAACGCAGGGGGATGGGTGAAGCTTTCTTT
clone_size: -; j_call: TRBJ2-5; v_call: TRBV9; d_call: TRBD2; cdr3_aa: CASSPSVAGEETQYF; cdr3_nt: TGTGCCAGCAGCCCCTCGGTAGCGGGAGAAGAGACCCAGTACTTC
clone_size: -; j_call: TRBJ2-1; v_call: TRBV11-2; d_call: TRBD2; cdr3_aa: CASSHPGTRNIF; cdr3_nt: TGTGCCAGCAGCCATCCCGGGACTAGAAACATCTTC
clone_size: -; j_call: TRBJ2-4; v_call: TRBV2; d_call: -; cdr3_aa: CASSSIGQYF; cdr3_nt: TGTGCCAGCAGTTCCATTGGGCAGTACTTC
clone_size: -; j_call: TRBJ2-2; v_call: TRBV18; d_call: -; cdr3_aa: CASSPGQNTGELFF; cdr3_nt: TGTGCCAGCTCACCGGGGCAAAACACCGGGGAGCTGTTTTTT
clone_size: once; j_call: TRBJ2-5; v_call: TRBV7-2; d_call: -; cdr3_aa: CASTVAVQETQYF; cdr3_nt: TGTGCCAGCACCGTAGCGGTCCAAGAGACCCAGTACTTC
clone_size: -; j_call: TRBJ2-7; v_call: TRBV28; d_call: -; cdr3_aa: CASSSTGLNAGEQYF; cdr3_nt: TGTGCCAGCAGTTCTACCGGCCTCAACGCCGGTGAGCAGTACTTC
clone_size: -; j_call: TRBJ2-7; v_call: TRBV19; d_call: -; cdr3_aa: CASTPGDGGLSEQYF; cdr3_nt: TGTGCCAGTACCCCTGGTGACGGTGGACTAAGCGAGCAGTACTTC
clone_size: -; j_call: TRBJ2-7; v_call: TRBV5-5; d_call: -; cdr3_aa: CASSLDYNYEQYF; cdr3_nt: TGTGCCAGCAGCTTGGACTATAACTACGAGCAGTACTTC
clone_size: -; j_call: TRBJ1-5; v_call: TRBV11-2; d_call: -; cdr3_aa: CASSLDLNQPQHF; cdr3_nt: TGTGCCAGCAGCTTAGATCTTAATCAGCCCCAGCATTTT
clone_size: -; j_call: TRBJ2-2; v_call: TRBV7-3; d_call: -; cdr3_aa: CASSLDLNTGELFF; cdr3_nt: TGTGCCAGCAGCTTAGACCTGAACACCGGGGAGCTGTTTTTT
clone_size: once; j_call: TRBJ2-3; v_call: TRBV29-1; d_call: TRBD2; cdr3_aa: CSVVGTSAYTDTQYF; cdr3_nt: TGCAGCGTTGTCGGGACTAGCGCCTACACAGATACGCAGTATTTT
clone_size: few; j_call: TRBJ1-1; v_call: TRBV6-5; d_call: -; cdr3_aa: CASSSESNTNTEAFF; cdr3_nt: TGTGCCAGCAGCTCGGAAAGTAATACGAACACTGAAGCTTTCTTT
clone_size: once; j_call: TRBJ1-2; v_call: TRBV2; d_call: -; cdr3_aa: CASSWTLGFDYGYTF; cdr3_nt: TGTGCCAGCAGCTGGACACTAGGATTCGACTATGGCTACACCTTC
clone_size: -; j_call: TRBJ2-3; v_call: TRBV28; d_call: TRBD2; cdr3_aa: CASSSPSGRSPSTDTQYF; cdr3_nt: TGTGCCAGCAGTTCCCCTAGCGGGAGGTCCCCTAGCACAGATACGCAGTATTTT
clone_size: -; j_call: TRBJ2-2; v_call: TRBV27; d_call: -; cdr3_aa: CASSFVTGELFF; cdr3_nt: TGTGCCAGCAGTTTTGTAACCGGGGAGCTGTTTTTT
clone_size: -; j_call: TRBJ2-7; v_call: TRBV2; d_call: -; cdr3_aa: CATQEGPTYEQYF; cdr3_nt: TGTGCCACCCAGGAGGGCCCAACCTACGAGCAGTACTTC
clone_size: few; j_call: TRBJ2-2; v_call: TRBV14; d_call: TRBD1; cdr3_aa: CASSTTDTGAGELFF; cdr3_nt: TGTGCCAGCAGCACCACTGACACAGGGGCCGGGGAGCTGTTTTTT